The 29 T cell receptor beta chains below come from one sample, sequenced in a study of OX40 agonist ivuxolimab in advanced cancers. Only in-frame clones appear in the TCRdb table, and some are missing; sequencing was by immunoSEQ multiplex PCR. The sample has 45,000 to 65,000 clones, roughly 84% seen once. The material was CD4+ or CD8+ T cells sorted from blood, obtained in a trial of the OX40 agonist ivuxolimab. These TCRs come from an adult with an advanced solid tumor such as melanoma, head and neck, liver or kidney cancer.

The chain recombines TRBV23-1 with TRBJ2-7, with D maybe TRBD2 (6 bases). TRBV23-1 is labeled an ORF, and its function is uncertain. There are 15 residues in the CDR3. V was trimmed by 2 bases and J by 5 bases, leaving 16 bases between them. CDR3 sequence: CASSQPGDQADEQYF. CDR3 DNA: TGCGCCAGCAGTCAACCGGGGGACCAGGCGGACGAGCAGTACTTC.

The genes are TRBV7-9 and TRBJ1-1; the D is unclear. The CDR3 has 18 residues. Trimming removed 3 bases at V and 5 bases at J, with 25 bases between. From germline, CDR1 is SEHNR and CDR2 FQNEAQ (reference sequence). For the CDR3, the DNA is TGTGCCAGCAGCTTTTATGGGCTGGGAGACGGGAAACAGACTGAAGCTTTCTTT. Encoded protein: CASSFYGLGDGKQTEAFF.

This clone occurred once. This chain links TRBV7-3 with TRBJ2-1, with 14 bases matching TRBD2. V shed 3 bases, J shed 12 bases, and the junction held 4 bases outside the gene matches. The length of the CDR3 is 14 residues. Germline CDR1 reads SGHTA; CDR2 reads FQGTGA. CDR3 coding DNA: TGTGCCAGCAGCTTGGGGACTAGCGGGAGTGGGCAGTTCTTC. It translates to CASSLGTSGSGQFF.

This clone was found once. This chain links TRBV30 with TRBJ2-1; TRBD2 is a possible D gene (5 bases). The length of the CDR3 is 10 residues. V lost 8 bases to trimming and J lost 7 bases, with 9 bases between them. The germline gives CDR1 GTSNPN, CDR2 SVGIG (reference sequence). In DNA form, the CDR3 reads TGTGCCCGGACTGTTAATGAGCAGTTCTTC. It codes for CARTVNEQFF.

The gene calls are TRBV7-9 and TRBJ1-2, with D perhaps matching TRBD1 (5 bases). This CDR3 is 14 amino acids long. Germline lookup yields CDR1 SEHNR and CDR2 FQNEAQ (reference sequence). Trimming took off 1 base at V and 4 bases at J, with 10 bases between the two ends. Here the CDR3 reads CASSLGGGAYGYTF. CDR3 nucleotide sequence: TGTGCCAGCAGCTTAGGGGGGGGTGCCTATGGCTACACCTTC. The whole variable domain, remainder taken from reference TRBV7-9 and TRBJ1-2, is DTGVSQNPRHKITKRGQNVTFRCDPISEHNRLYWYRQTLGQGPEFLTYFQNEAQLEKSRLLSDRFSAERPKGSFSTLEIQRTEQGDSAMYLCASSLGGGAYGYTFGSGTRLTVV.

V is TRBV14 and J is TRBJ1-1; maybe TRBD1 (6 bases). The CDR3 loop spans 15 amino acids. Germline loops: CDR1 SGHDN, CDR2 FVKESK. Trimming took off 4 bases at V and 4 bases at J, with 16 bases between the two ends. The CDR3 nucleotides read TGTGCCAGCAGCCGCCATTTAACAGGGATCACTGAAGCTTTCTTT. Translated: CASSRHLTGITEAFF.

V usage is TRBV9 and J usage is TRBJ1-1; 9 bases map to TRBD1. Trimming took 3 bases from V and 2 from J; bases not matched to a gene: 2. This CDR3 spans 14 amino acids. The germline CDR1 and CDR2 sequences are SGDLS and YYNGEE. CDR3 in DNA: TGTGCCAGCAGCGGGGACAGGGCCAACACTGAAGCTTTCTTT. It is translated as CASSGDRANTEAFF.

This clone was counted a single time. The chain combines TRBV5-4 with TRBJ2-5, with unresolved D. The germline CDR1 and CDR2 sequences are SGHNT and YYREEE (reference sequence). This CDR3 region has 14 residues. The germline V and J ends were trimmed by 0 bases and 7 bases, with 13 bases remaining between them. The DNA of the CDR3 is TGTGCCAGCAGCTTGGGGCCGTTAATCGTGACCCAGTACTTC. Residues: CASSLGPLIVTQYF.

The chain joins TRBV29-1 to TRBJ2-7, with D perhaps matching TRBD1 (5 bases). This CDR3 comprises 15 residues. V dropped 0 bases and J dropped 3 bases, with 15 bases sitting between them. Germline values: CDR1 SQVTM, CDR2 ANQGSEA. For the CDR3, the DNA is TGCAGCGTTGAAGATAGGTGGCAGGGTCTCTACGAGCAGTACTTC. Translated, it gives CSVEDRWQGLYEQYF.

This clone was picked up many times. The genes are TRBV6-1 and TRBJ2-7; 9 bases align to TRBD2. J gave up 4 bases and V 4 bases, and 2 bases lay outside the gene matches. The CDR3 contains 13 residues. CDR1 MNHNS and CDR2 SASEGT come from the germline V gene. The CDR3 DNA follows: TGTGCCAGCAGTGCGACTAGCGGTTACGAGCAGTACTTC. Translating gives CASSATSGYEQYF.

V gene TRBV28 combines with J gene TRBJ2-1; TRBD2 matches 7 bases. This CDR3 comprises 15 residues. V shed 5 bases, J shed 7 bases, and the junction held 11 bases outside the gene matches. CDR1 and CDR2 (germline): MDHEN, SYDVKM. CDR3 nucleotides: TGTGCCAGCAGTCTCATTAGCGGGTTGTCTAATGAGCAGTTCTTC. Protein product: CASSLISGLSNEQFF.

This clone was detected a few times. The rearrangement joins TRBV7-8 to TRBJ2-5, with D maybe TRBD1 (6 bases). Germline V gene lookup returns CDR1 SGHVS and CDR2 FQNEAQ. CDR3 length equals 15 residues. Trimming took off 5 bases at V and 5 bases at J, with 18 bases between the two ends. DNA for the CDR3: TGTGCCAGCAGCAACACCAGGGGTTATGAGGAGACCCAGTACTTC. It specifies CASSNTRGYEETQYF.

The sample holds one count of this clone. The chain joins TRBV4-1 to TRBJ2-2, with 13 bases lining up with TRBD2. Germline V lookup: CDR1 MGHRA, CDR2 YSYEKL. J was trimmed by 2 bases and V by 3 bases; bases with no gene match: 15. The length of the CDR3 is 21 residues. In nucleotides, the CDR3 is TGCGCCAGCAGCCAGGACAGGGATATCCTGGGACTAGCGGGAAACACCGGGGAGCTGTTTTTT. Protein product: CASSQDRDILGLAGNTGELFF.

The V and J genes are TRBV19 and TRBJ1-3; D gene ambiguous. Germline-derived CDR1 and CDR2 are LNHDA and SQIVND (reference sequence). The V and J ends lost 3 bases and 0 bases respectively, with 9 bases between them. The CDR3 loop spans 15 amino acids. CDR3 bases: TGTGCCAGTAGTATCGGCTTGGACTCTGGAAACACCATATATTTT. It translates to CASSIGLDSGNTIYF. The full variable domain, completed using reference TRBV19 and TRBJ1-3, is DGGITQSPKYLFRKEGQNVTLSCEQNLNHDAMYWYRQDPGQGLRLIYYSQIVNDFQKGDIAEGYSVSREKKESFPLTVTSAQKNPTAFYLCASSIGLDSGNTIYFGEGSWLTVV.

CDR3 protein: CSVSGVSSTDTQYF. The CDR3 DNA reads TGCAGCGTAAGTGGCGTTTCTAGCACAGATACGCAGTATTTT. The chain links TRBV29-1 to TRBJ2-3, with D uncertain. Deletions cut 6 bases from V and 0 bases from J, with 13 bases between. The germline V gene has CDR1 SQVTM and CDR2 ANQGSEA. The CDR3 loop spans 14 amino acids.

The V gene is TRBV7-9, the J gene TRBJ2-3; D may be TRBD2 (6 bases). There are 15 residues in the CDR3. V dropped 3 bases and J dropped 2 bases, with 12 bases sitting between them. Germline values: CDR1 SEHNR, CDR2 FQNEAQ (reference sequence). The CDR3 DNA follows: TGTGCCAGCAGCTTCCTCAGCGGGTACACAGATACGCAGTATTTT. As protein: CASSFLSGYTDTQYF.

The V gene is TRBV28, the J gene TRBJ2-3, with 8 positions matching TRBD2. CDR3 length equals 16 residues. Germline V gene sequence: CDR1 MDHEN, CDR2 SYDVKM. V dropped 4 bases and J dropped 1; count of bases not matched to a gene: 7. The CDR3 is CASSSRAAGGTDTQYF. CDR3 bases: TGTGCCAGCAGTTCCCGGGCAGCGGGAGGCACAGATACGCAGTATTTT.

The chain links TRBV5-1 to TRBJ1-4; D is undetermined. Trimming removed 4 bases from V and 2 bases from J, with 12 bases in between. The CDR3 covers 15 residues. The germline CDR1 and CDR2 sequences are SGHRS and YFSETQ. In DNA form, the CDR3 reads TGCGCCAGCAGCGCCCAGTGGGGTACTAATGAAAAACTGTTTTTT. This codes for CASSAQWGTNEKLFF.

V is TRBV6-5 and J is TRBJ1-6; 8 nucleotides align to TRBD1. Germline CDR1 reads MNHEY; CDR2 reads SVGAGI. The CDR3 totals 15 residues. J gave up 14 bases and V 5 bases, and 14 bases lay outside the gene matches. The CDR3 loop reads CASSASGGPFQTLHF. In nucleotides, the CDR3 is TGTGCCAGCAGTGCGTCAGGGGGCCCCTTTCAAACCCTCCACTTT.

The chain is built from TRBV12-5 and TRBJ1-5; no reliable D call. The CDR3 runs 14 residues. The V end was cut by 6 bases, the J end by 6 bases, with 15 bases between. In germline, CDR1 is LGHNT, CDR2 FRNRAP. The CDR3 bases are TGTGCTAGTGGCAGGTTAAAAGGGTGTCAGCCCCAGCATTTT. This encodes CASGRLKGCQPQHF.

The chain links TRBV7-2 to TRBJ2-3, with 11 bases that match TRBD2. Trimming took 4 bases from V and 1 from J; bases not matched to a gene: 4. The V gene's germline CDR1 is SGHTA and CDR2 FQGNSA. The CDR3 totals 16 residues. CDR3 in amino acids: CASSSTLAGGTDTQYF. CDR3 in DNA: TGTGCCAGCAGCTCCACACTAGCGGGGGGCACAGATACGCAGTATTTT.

This sequence joins TRBV11-2 and TRBJ2-3; TRBD2 agrees at 8 bases. CDR1 SGHAT and CDR2 FQNNGV come from the germline V gene. CDR3 size: 14 residues. The V and J ends lost 4 bases and 4 bases, in that order; junction bases with no gene match: 4. The CDR3 loop is CASSWGTRADTQYF. The CDR3, as DNA: TGTGCCAGCAGCTGGGGGACTAGAGCAGATACGCAGTATTTT. Full variable domain (remainder filled in from reference TRBV11-2 and TRBJ2-3): EAGVAQSPRYKIIEKRQSVAFWCNPISGHATLYWYQQILGQGPKLLIQFQNNGVVDDSQLPKDRFSAERLKGVDSTLKIQPAKLEDSAVYLCASSWGTRADTQYFGPGTRLTVL.

The chain uses TRBV10-2 and TRBJ2-2, with D possibly being TRBD1 or TRBD2 (5 bases each). The V end was cut by 0 bases, the J end by 0 bases, with 8 bases between. Germline CDR1 WSHSY, CDR2 SAAADI. The CDR3 is 16 residues long. In DNA, the CDR3 is TGCGCCAGCAGTGAGTCGATGGGACCGAACACCGGGGAGCTGTTTTTT. Translated: CASSESMGPNTGELFF.

This clone appeared a single time. CDR3 sequence (DNA): TGTGCCAGCAGCCAAAACACCGGGGAGCTGTTTTTT. The encoded protein is CASSQNTGELFF. The chain employs TRBV14 and TRBJ2-2; no clear D. V was shortened by 2 bases and J by 2 bases, with 0 bases between the two germline ends. The germline V gene has CDR1 SGHDN and CDR2 FVKESK. The CDR3 loop spans 12 amino acids.

V gene TRBV6-5 combines with J gene TRBJ2-7; 8 nucleotides align to TRBD1. Trimming cost V 7 bases and J 6 bases; bases outside gene matches: 14. The CDR3 sequence is 15 residues long. Germline V gene data show CDR1 as MNHEY and CDR2 as SVGAGI. The CDR3 here is CASTQARTGFTEQYF. The CDR3 DNA reads as TGTGCCAGCACCCAGGCTCGGACAGGGTTTACCGAGCAGTACTTC.

The chain links TRBV7-3 to TRBJ2-2; the D is unclear. Germline values: CDR1 SGHTA, CDR2 FQGTGA. V dropped 1 base and J dropped 4 bases, with 13 bases sitting between them. CDR3 length: 16 amino acids. CDR3 in amino acids: CASSLIPGVGTGELFF. The CDR3 region has the DNA TGTGCCAGCAGCTTAATTCCGGGCGTGGGCACCGGGGAGCTGTTTTTT. The full variable domain, with the rest looked up from reference TRBV7-3 and TRBJ2-2, is GAGVSQTPSNKVTEKGKYVELRCDPISGHTALYWYRQSLGQGPEFLIYFQGTGAADDSGLPNDRFFAVRPEGSVSTLKIQRTERGDSAVYLCASSLIPGVGTGELFFGEGSRLTVL.

Only a few counts were recorded for this clone. The chain has TRBV5-6 and TRBJ1-4; TRBD1 aligns across 7 bases. CDR3 length: 15 amino acids. Germline lookup yields CDR1 SGHDT and CDR2 YYEEEE. V was pared by 4 bases and J by 7 bases, with 10 bases of the junction left unmatched. The CDR3 loop reads CASSALQGRVEKLFF. DNA for the CDR3: TGTGCCAGCAGCGCCTTACAGGGGAGGGTTGAAAAACTGTTTTTT. The whole variable domain, remainder taken from reference TRBV5-6 and TRBJ1-4, is DAGVTQSPTHLIKTRGQQVTLRCSPKSGHDTVSWYQQALGQGPQFIFQYYEEEERQRGNFPDRFSGHQFPNYSSELNVNALLLGDSALYLCASSALQGRVEKLFFGSGTQLSVL.

In DNA, the CDR3 is TGTGCCAGCAGCTCGGGACTAGCGGGGTACAATGAGCAGTTCTTC. As protein: CASSSGLAGYNEQFF. This chain uses TRBV11-2 with TRBJ2-1; 13 positions match TRBD2. Germline assignment: CDR1 SGHAT and CDR2 FQNNGV. The trim removed 4 bases at V and 4 bases at J, leaving 1 base unmatched. The CDR3 length is 15 residues.

The chain recombines TRBV9 with TRBJ2-3; D unclear. Germline CDR1 SGDLS, CDR2 YYNGEE. The ends were cut back, 2 bases at V and 5 bases at J, with 9 bases in the middle. This CDR3 region has 13 residues. The CDR3: CASSVAVQDTQYF. The DNA for the CDR3 is TGTGCCAGCAGCGTCGCTGTTCAAGATACGCAGTATTTT.